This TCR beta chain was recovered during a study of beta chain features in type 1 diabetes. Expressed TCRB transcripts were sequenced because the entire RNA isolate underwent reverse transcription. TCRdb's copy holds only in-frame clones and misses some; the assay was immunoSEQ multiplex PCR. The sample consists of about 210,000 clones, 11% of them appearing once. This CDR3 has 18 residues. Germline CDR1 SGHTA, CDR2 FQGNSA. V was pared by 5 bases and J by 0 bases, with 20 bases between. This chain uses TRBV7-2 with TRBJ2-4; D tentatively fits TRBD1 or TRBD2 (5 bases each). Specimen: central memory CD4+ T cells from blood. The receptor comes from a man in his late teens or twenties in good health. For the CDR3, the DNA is TGTGCCAGCAGCCAGAGGGGCGGGCTTGACTTAGCCAAAAACATTCAGTACTTC. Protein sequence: CASSQRGGLDLAKNIQYF.